The 13 T cell receptor beta chains reported below all come from one sample, sequenced in a study of CD8 T cells in ankylosing spondylitis. Via MiXCR, TCRdb re-called the 5' RACE reads, giving one row per CDR3 protein. The sample lists 150,000 to 200,000 distinct CDR3 sequences, approximately 13% occurring once. The sequenced sample was blood, either unsorted or a sorted T cell fraction (not recorded which). The receptors stem from a female donor with ankylosing spondylitis or in good health (not recorded which).

This clonotype was found many times. The rearrangement uses TRBV4-3 and TRBJ2-3, with 9 bases lining up with TRBD2. CDR1 LGHNA and CDR2 YSLEER come from the germline V gene. V trimming: 1 base; J trimming: 0 bases; junction bases outside the gene matches: 8. The CDR3 spans 18 residues. For the CDR3, the DNA is TGCGCCAGCAGCCAAGTTGCGGGAGGGGTTAGGAGCACAGATACGCAGTATTTT. Translating gives CASSQVAGGVRSTDTQYF.

This clonotype has ten or more counts. V usage is TRBV6-5 and J usage is TRBJ1-5; 7 bases map to TRBD1. The V segment lost 0 bases and the J segment 5 bases; nucleotides outside the gene matches: 7. Germline CDR1 MNHEY, CDR2 SVGAGI. This CDR3 has 16 amino acids. The DNA of the CDR3 is TGTGCCAGCAGTTACTCGATCGGGACAGCAGATCAGCCCCAGCATTTT. It is translated as CASSYSIGTADQPQHF.

This clonotype was counted a few times. The chain has TRBV5-5 and TRBJ2-5; 9 nucleotides line up with TRBD2. J lost 2 bases, V lost 4 bases, and 6 bases had no gene match. Germline V gene lookup returns CDR1 SGHKS and CDR2 YYEKEE (reference sequence). This CDR3 region has 15 residues. The CDR3 bases are TGTGCCAGCAGCCGAACGACTAGCGGACAAGAGACCCAGTACTTC. It specifies CASSRTTSGQETQYF.

This clonotype was counted many times. The chain joins TRBV12-3 or TRBV12-4 to TRBJ2-2; the D is unclear. V dropped 5 bases and J dropped 6 bases, with 10 bases sitting between them. The CDR3 sequence is 13 residues long. The CDR3 protein is CASSVRGAGELFF. Here the CDR3 DNA reads TGTGCCAGCAGTGTACGTGGAGCCGGGGAGCTGTTTTTT.

In the case of this clonotype: One base away lies a much larger clone, so this may be a sequencing read error. This chain links TRBV12-3 or TRBV12-4 with TRBJ2-1, with 14 bases matching TRBD2. V was pared by 6 bases and J by 8 bases, with 3 bases of the junction left unmatched. CDR3 length equals 14 residues. The CDR3 DNA sequence: TGTGCCAGCAGCGGGACTAGCGGGAGTGATGAGCAGTTCTTC. Translation: CASSGTSGSDEQFF.

The CDR3 sequence: CASSARRATEAFF. CDR3 DNA sequence: TGTGCCAGCAGTGCCCGACGGGCCACTGAAGCTTTCTTT. The genes are TRBV12-3 or TRBV12-4 and TRBJ1-1, with D unresolved. The CDR3 contains 13 residues. With 5 bases removed from V and 4 bases from J, the gap between germline ends came to 11 bases.

The V call is TRBV4-2, the J call TRBJ2-6; a possible D gene is TRBD2 (6 bases). Trimming removed 4 bases from V and 0 bases from J, with 16 bases in between. The CDR3 length is 18 residues. CDR1 LGHNA and CDR2 YNFKEQ come from the germline V gene. This chain's CDR3 is CASSLAEGLGSGANVLTF. Written as DNA, the CDR3 is TGTGCCAGCAGCCTAGCGGAAGGGTTGGGCTCTGGGGCCAACGTCCTGACTTTC.

This chain joins TRBV5-1 and TRBJ2-1, with no clear D. The ends were cut back, 4 bases at V and 5 bases at J, with 13 bases in the middle. Germline values: CDR1 SGHRS, CDR2 YFSETQ. CDR3 length: 14 residues. CDR3 DNA: TGCGCCAGCAGCCCCTTTACAACGAACAATGAGCAGTTCTTC. It encodes CASSPFTTNNEQFF.

This clonotype has at least ten counts. The CDR3, as DNA: TGCGCCAGCAGTGAGTCGGGACTAGCCCACACCGGGGAGCTGTTTTTT. Translating it yields CASSESGLAHTGELFF. The rearrangement joins TRBV10-2 to TRBJ2-2, with 9 nucleotides matching TRBD2. The ends lost 0 bases at V and 3 bases at J; junction bases unmatched: 2. CDR3 length equals 16 residues. Germline V CDR1 and CDR2: WSHSY, SAAADI.

This clonotype was observed many times. This chain uses TRBV19 with TRBJ1-5; D unclear. Trimming cost V 6 bases and J 7 bases, with 22 bases left between them. CDR3 length equals 16 residues. Germline V gene data show CDR1 as LNHDA and CDR2 as SQIVND (reference sequence). In DNA form, the CDR3 reads TGTGCCAGTAGCCACCCGGTTGGTGTGGTCAGCCAGCCCCAGCATTTT. It yields the protein CASSHPVGVVSQPQHF.

With regard to this clonotype: This may be a read error, as it is one base from a much larger clone. The genes are TRBV6-2 or TRBV6-3 and TRBJ1-2, with a weak D call TRBD1 (5 bases). The V and J ends lost 10 bases and 3 bases respectively, with 12 bases between them. CDR1 is MNHEY and CDR2 is SVGEGT in the germline V gene. The length of the CDR3 is 12 residues. The DNA of the CDR3 is TGTGCCAACAGAGACAGTTACTATGGCTACACCTTC. This gives the protein CANRDSYYGYTF.

This clonotype was observed many times. The genes are TRBV29-1 and TRBJ2-1; the D is unclear. The V and J ends lost 3 bases and 9 bases respectively, with 9 bases between them. Germline CDR1 reads SQVTM; CDR2 reads ANQGSEA. This CDR3 is 11 amino acids long. CDR3 sequence: CSVEKRGEQFF. As DNA, the CDR3 is TGCAGCGTTGAGAAGAGAGGTGAGCAGTTCTTC.

This clonotype came up a few times. The chain combines TRBV5-6 with TRBJ2-7; D is possibly TRBD2 (6 bases). Germline CDR1 and CDR2: SGHDT and YYEEEE. The CDR3 sequence is 13 residues long. Trimming took 2 bases from V and 6 from J, leaving 12 bases between them. For the CDR3, the DNA is TGTGCCAGCAGCTTCCGGGAGACCCTCGAGCAGTACTTC. Translation gives CASSFRETLEQYF.